This TCR beta chain was identified during a study of T cell responses to AZD1222 COVID-19 vaccine. Study conclusions and caveats: There were repertoire samples only from the period after the peak T cell response. The donor group comprised mostly white British people and more females; the analysis possibly underestimated clonal diversity.

Comment on this clone: Its antigen is currently unknown.

Per the germline V gene, CDR1 is SGHTA and CDR2 is FQGNSA. The V end was cut by 5 bases, the J end by 5 bases, with 12 bases between. The CDR3 consists of 14 residues. TCRdb's copy holds only in-frame clones and misses some; the assay was immunoSEQ multiplex PCR. This table has 45,000 to 50,000 clones, around nine tenths appearing once. The chain employs TRBV7-2 and TRBJ1-4, with TRBD1 as a possible D gene (6 bases). This specimen was peripheral blood, taken 28 days after the second AZD1222 dose. The TCR was taken from an adult who received the AZD1222 COVID-19 vaccine. CDR3 sequence: CASSRGQPNEKLFF. CDR3 coding DNA: TGTGCCAGCAGCAGAGGACAGCCAAATGAAAAACTGTTTTTT.